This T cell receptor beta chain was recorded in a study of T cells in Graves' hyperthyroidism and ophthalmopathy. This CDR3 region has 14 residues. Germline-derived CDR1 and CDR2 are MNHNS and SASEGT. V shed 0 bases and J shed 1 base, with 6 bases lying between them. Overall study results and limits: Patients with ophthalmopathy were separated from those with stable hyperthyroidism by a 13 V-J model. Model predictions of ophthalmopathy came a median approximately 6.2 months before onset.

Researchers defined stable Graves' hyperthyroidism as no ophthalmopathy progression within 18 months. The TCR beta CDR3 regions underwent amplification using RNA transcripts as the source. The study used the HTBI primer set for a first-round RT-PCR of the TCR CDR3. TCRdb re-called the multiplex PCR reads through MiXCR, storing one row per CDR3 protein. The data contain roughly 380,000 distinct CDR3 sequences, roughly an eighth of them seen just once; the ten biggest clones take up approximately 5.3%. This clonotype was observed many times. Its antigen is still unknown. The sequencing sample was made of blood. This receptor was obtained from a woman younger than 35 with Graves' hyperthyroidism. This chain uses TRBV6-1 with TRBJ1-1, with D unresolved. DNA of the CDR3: TGTGCCAGCAGTGAAGCAGGGTCGAACACTGAAGCTTTCTTT. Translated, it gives CASSEAGSNTEAFF.